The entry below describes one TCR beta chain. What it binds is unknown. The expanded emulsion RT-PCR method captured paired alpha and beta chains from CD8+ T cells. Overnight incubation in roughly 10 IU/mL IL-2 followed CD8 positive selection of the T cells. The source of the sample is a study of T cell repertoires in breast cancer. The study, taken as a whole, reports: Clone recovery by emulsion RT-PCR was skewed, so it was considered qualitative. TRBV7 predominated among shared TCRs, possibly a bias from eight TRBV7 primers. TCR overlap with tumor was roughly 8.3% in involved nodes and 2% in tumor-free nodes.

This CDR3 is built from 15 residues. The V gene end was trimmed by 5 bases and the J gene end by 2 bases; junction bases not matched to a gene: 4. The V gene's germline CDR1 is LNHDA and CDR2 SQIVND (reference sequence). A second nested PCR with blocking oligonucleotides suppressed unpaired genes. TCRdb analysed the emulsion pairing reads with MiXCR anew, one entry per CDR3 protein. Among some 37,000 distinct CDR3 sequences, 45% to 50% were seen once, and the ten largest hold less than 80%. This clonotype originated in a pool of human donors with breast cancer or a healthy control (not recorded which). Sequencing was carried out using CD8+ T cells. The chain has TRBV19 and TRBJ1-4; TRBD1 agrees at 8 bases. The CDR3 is CASSPDRVTNEKLFF. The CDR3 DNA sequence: TGTGCCAGTAGTCCGGACAGGGTGACTAATGAAAAACTGTTTTTT.